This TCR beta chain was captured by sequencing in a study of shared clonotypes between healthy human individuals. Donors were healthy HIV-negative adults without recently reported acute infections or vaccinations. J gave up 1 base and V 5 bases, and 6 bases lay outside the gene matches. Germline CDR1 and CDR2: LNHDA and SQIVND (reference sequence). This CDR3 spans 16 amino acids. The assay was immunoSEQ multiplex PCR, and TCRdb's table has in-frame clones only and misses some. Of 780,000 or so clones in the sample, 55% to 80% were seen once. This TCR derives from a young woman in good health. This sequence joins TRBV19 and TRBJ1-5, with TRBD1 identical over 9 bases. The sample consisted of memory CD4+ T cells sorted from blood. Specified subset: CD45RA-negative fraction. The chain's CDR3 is CASSWETGGSNQPQHF. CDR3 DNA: TGTGCCAGTAGTTGGGAGACAGGGGGAAGCAATCAGCCCCAGCATTTT.